This TCR beta chain was recorded in a study of T cells after yellow fever vaccination. Whole-study results and caveats: A minor fraction of clonotypes spanned both CD4 and CD8 compartments.

Each CDR3 protein gets one entry after TCRdb re-called the 5' RACE reads with MiXCR. The profile shows roughly 330,000 distinct CDR3 sequences, around 6.8% of them singletons. This clonotype showed up many times. The target antigen is unknown. This specimen was PBMCs, taken roughly 45 days after the first yellow fever vaccination. This TCR came from a man between 18 and 29 years old who received the YFV17D yellow fever vaccine.

The CDR3 sequence is CSATLAGPHNEQFF. The CDR3 DNA follows: TGCAGTGCTACACTAGCGGGGCCCCACAATGAGCAGTTCTTC. This rearrangement joins TRBV20-1 to TRBJ2-1, with TRBD2 matching 10 bases. J gave up 5 bases and V 4 bases, and 5 bases lay outside the gene matches. The CDR3 contains 14 residues. Germline CDR1 is DFQATT and CDR2 is SNEGSKA (reference sequence).